This T cell receptor beta chain appears in the sequencing data of a study of blood T cell repertoires in COVID-19. V was clipped by 6 bases and J by 6 bases, with 20 bases between them. The CDR3 runs 15 residues. Germline V gene lookup returns CDR1 SNHLY and CDR2 FYNNEI. The assay was immunoSEQ multiplex PCR, and TCRdb's table has in-frame clones only and misses some. The table includes approximately 260,000 clones, about 88% detected once. The V and J genes are TRBV2 and TRBJ1-1, with D possibly TRBD1 on 5 matching bases. This TCR came from a middle-aged woman who had recovered from COVID-19. Sequenced input: peripheral blood. CDR3 residues: CASRTQGVGRPEAFF. The CDR3 bases are TGTGCCAGCAGGACCCAAGGGGTTGGGCGTCCTGAAGCTTTCTTT.